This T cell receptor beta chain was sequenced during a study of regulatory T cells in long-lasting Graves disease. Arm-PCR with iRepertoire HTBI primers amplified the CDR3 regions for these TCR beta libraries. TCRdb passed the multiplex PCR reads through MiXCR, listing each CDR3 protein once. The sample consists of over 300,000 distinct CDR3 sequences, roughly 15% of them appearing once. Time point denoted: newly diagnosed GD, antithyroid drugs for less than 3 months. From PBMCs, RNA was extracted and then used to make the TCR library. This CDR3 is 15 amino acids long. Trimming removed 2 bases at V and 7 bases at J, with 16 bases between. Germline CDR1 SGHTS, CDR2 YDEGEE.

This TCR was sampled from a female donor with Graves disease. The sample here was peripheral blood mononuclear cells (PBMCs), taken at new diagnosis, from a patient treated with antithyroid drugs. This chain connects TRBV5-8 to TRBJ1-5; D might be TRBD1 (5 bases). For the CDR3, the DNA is TGTGCCAGCAGCTTAGGACCCAGCAGGGACCAGCCCCAGCATTTT. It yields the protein CASSLGPSRDQPQHF.